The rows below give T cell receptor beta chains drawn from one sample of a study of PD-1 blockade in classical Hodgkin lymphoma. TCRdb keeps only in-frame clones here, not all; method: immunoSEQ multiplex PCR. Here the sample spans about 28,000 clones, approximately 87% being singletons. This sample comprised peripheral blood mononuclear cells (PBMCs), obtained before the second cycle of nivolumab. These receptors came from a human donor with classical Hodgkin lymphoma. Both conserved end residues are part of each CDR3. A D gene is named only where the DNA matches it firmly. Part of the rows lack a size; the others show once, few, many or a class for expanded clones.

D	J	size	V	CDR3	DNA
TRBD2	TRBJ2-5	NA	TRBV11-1	CASSLGLAEETQYF	TGTGCCAGCAGCTTAGGCCTAGCGGAAGAGACCCAGTACTTC
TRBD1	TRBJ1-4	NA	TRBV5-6	CASSQGQTNEKLFF	TGTGCCAGCAGCCAGGGACAGACTAATGAAAAACTGTTTTTT
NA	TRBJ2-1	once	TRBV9	CASSFPGRDGEQFF	TGTGCCAGCAGCTTCCCGGGCCGGGACGGTGAGCAGTTCTTC
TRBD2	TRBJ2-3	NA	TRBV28	CASSLPQTGGPRGTDTQYF	TGTGCCAGCAGTTTACCGCAAACGGGAGGGCCAAGGGGCACAGATACGCAGTATTTT
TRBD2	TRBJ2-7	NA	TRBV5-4	CASTSLNSGSSYEQYF	TGTGCCAGCACGTCCCTTAATAGCGGGAGTAGTTACGAGCAGTACTTC
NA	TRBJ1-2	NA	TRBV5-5	CASSTDGNYGYTF	TGTGCCAGCAGTACTGACGGCAACTATGGCTACACCTTC
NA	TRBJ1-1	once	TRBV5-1	CASSLVVVAEAFF	TGCGCCAGCAGCTTGGTAGTCGTGGCTGAAGCTTTCTTT
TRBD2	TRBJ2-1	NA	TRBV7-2	CASSSDAVAGGTNEQFF	TGTGCCAGCAGCTCGGACGCCGTAGCGGGAGGCACCAATGAGCAGTTCTTC
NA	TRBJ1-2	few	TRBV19	CASRPSEGERGGYTF	TGTGCCAGTAGACCCTCGGAGGGGGAAAGAGGGGGCTACACCTTC
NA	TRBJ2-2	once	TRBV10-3	CAISSVNTGELFF	TGTGCCATCAGTTCAGTGAACACCGGGGAGCTGTTTTTT
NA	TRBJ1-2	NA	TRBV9	CASSVAVAPYYGYTF	TGTGCCAGCAGCGTAGCTGTCGCTCCCTACTATGGCTACACCTTC
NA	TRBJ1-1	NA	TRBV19	CASSIEGHLTEAFF	TGTGCCAGTAGTATAGAGGGACACCTCACTGAAGCTTTCTTT
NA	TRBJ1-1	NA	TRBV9	CASSTSQRAPSGDTEAFF	TGTGCCAGCAGCACCAGCCAGAGGGCTCCCTCCGGGGACACTGAAGCTTTCTTT
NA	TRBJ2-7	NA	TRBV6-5	CASSRGSDEQYF	TGTGCCAGCAGTCGGGGGAGCGACGAGCAGTACTTC
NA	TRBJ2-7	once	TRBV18	CASSPPLNYPYEQYF	TGTGCCAGCTCACCACCATTAAACTACCCCTACGAGCAGTACTTC
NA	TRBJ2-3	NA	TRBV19	CASSARLFTDTQYF	TGTGCCAGTAGTGCTCGACTGTTCACAGATACGCAGTATTTT
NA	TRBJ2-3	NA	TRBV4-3	CASSQTSDSYTDTQYF	TGCGCCAGCAGCCAAACCTCGGATTCTTACACAGATACGCAGTATTTT
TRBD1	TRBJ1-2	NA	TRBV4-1	CASSLTGDSLGYTF	TGCGCCAGCAGTCTGACAGGGGACAGCTTGGGCTACACCTTC
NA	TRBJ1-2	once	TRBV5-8	CASNVASYGYTF	TGTGCCAGCAACGTAGCAAGTTATGGCTACACCTTC
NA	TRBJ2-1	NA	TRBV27	CASSLGGSYNEQFF	TGTGCCAGCAGTTTAGGCGGGTCCTACAATGAGCAGTTCTTC